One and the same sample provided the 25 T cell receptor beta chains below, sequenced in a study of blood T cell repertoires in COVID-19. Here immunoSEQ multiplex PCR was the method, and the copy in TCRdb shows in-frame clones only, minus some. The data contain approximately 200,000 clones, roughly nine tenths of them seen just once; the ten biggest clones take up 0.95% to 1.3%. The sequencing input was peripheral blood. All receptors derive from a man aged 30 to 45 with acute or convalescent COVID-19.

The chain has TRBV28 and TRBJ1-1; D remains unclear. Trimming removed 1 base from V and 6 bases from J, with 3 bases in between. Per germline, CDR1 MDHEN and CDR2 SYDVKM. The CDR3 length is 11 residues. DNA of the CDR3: TGTGCCAGCAGTTTATTCGCTGAAGCTTTCTTT. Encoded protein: CASSLFAEAFF. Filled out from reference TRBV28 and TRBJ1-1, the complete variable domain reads DVKVTQSSRYLVKRTGEKVFLECVQDMDHENMFWYRQDPGLGLRLIYFSYDVKMKEKGDIPEGYSVSREKKERFSLILESASTNQTSMYLCASSLFAEAFFGQGTRLTVV.

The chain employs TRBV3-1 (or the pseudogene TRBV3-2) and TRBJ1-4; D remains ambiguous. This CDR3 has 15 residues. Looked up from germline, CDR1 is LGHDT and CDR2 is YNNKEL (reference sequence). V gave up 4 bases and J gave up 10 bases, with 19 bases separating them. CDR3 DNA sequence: TGTGCCAGCAGCCCCCCTGCTGTCGGTTTTGGAAAACTGTTTTTT. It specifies CASSPPAVGFGKLFF.

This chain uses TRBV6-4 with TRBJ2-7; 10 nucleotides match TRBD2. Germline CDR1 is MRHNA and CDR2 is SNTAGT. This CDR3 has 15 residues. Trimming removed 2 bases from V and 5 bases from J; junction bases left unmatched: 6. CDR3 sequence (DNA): TGTGCCAGCAGTGACCCTAGCGGGAGAGGGGACGAGCAGTACTTC. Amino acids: CASSDPSGRGDEQYF.

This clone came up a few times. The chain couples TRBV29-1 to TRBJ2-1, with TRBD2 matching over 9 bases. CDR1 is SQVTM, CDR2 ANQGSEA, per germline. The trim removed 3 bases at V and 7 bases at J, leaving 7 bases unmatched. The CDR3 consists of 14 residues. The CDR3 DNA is TGCAGCGTTGATCTGGGACTAGCCGGGAATGAGCAGTTCTTC. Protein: CSVDLGLAGNEQFF.

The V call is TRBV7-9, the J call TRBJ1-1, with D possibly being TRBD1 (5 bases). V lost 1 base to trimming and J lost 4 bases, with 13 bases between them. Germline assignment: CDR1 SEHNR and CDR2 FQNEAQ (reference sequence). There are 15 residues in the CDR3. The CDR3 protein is CASSLDQGSGTEAFF. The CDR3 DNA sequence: TGTGCCAGCAGCTTAGATCAGGGTTCGGGCACTGAAGCTTTCTTT. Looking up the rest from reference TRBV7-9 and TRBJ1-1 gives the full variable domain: DTGVSQNPRHKITKRGQNVTFRCDPISEHNRLYWYRQTLGQGPEFLTYFQNEAQLEKSRLLSDRFSAERPKGSFSTLEIQRTEQGDSAMYLCASSLDQGSGTEAFFGQGTRLTVV.

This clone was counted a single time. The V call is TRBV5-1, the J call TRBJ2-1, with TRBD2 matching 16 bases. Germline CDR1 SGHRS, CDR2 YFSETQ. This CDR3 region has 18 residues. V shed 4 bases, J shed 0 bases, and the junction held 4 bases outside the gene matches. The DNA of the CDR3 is TGCGCCAGCAGCCCGGGGACTAGCGGGAGGGCCTCCTACAATGAGCAGTTCTTC. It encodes CASSPGTSGRASYNEQFF.

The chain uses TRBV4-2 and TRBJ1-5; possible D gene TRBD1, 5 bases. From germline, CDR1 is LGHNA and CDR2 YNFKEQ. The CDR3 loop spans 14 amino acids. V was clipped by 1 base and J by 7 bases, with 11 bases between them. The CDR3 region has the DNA TGTGCCAGCAGCCAAGGTCAGGGCGAGCAGCCCCAGCATTTT. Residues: CASSQGQGEQPQHF.

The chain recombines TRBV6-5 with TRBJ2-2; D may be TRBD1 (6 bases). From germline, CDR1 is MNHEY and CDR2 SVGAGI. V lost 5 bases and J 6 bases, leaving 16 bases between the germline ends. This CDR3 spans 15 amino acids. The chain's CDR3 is CASSRRQERAGELFF. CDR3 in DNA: TGTGCCAGCAGTCGGCGACAGGAAAGGGCCGGGGAGCTGTTTTTT.

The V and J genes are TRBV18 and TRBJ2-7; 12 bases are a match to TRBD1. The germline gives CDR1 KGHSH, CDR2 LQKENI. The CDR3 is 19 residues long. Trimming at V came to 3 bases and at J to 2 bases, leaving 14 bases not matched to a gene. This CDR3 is CASSPYLLAGTGGPYEQYF. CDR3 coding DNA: TGTGCCAGCTCACCGTATCTCCTCGCCGGGACAGGGGGCCCCTACGAGCAGTACTTC.

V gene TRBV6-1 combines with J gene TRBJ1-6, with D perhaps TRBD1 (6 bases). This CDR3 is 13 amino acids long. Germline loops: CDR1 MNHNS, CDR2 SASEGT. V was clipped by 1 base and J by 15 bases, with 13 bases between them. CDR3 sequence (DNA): TGTGCCAGCAGTGAAGTCGACAGGTCTAGCCTCCACTTT. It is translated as CASSEVDRSSLHF.

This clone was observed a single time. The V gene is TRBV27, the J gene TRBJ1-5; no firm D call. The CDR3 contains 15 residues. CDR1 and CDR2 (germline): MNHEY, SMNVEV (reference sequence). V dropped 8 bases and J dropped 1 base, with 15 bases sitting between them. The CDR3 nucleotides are TGTGCCAGCCAATTGGACGGGATGAGCAATCAGCCCCAGCATTTT. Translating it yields CASQLDGMSNQPQHF.

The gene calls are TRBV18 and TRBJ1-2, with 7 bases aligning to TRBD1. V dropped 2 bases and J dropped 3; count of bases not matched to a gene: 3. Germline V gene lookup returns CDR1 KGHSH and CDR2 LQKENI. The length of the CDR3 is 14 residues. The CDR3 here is CASSPVTGYYGYTF. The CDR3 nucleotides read TGTGCCAGCTCACCAGTGACAGGGTACTATGGCTACACCTTC. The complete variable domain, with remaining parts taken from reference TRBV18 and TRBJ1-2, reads NAGVMQNPRHLVRRRGQEARLRCSPMKGHSHVYWYRQLPEEGLKFMVYLQKENIIDESGMPKERFSAEFPKEGPSILRIQQVVRGDSAAYFCASSPVTGYYGYTFGSGTRLTVV.

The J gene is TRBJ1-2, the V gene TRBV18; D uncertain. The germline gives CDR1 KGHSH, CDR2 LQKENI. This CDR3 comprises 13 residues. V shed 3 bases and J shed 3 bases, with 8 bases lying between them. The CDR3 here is CASSPEPDYGYTF. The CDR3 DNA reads TGTGCCAGCTCACCGGAGCCAGACTATGGCTACACCTTC.

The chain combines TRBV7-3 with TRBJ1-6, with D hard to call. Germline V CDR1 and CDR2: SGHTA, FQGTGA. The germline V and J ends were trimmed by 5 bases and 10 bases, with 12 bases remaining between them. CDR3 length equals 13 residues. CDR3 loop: CASSQSMGSPLHF. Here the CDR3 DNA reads TGTGCCAGCAGCCAATCCATGGGCTCACCCCTCCACTTT.

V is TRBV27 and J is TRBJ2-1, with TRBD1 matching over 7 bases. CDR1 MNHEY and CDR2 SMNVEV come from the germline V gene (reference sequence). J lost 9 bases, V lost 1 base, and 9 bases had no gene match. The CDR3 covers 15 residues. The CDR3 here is CASSLYPGWDSEQFF. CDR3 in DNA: TGTGCCAGCAGTTTATATCCAGGGTGGGACAGTGAGCAGTTCTTC.

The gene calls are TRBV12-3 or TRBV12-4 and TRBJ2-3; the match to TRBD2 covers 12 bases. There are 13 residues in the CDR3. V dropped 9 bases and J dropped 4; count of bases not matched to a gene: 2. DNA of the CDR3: TGTGCCAGTGGACTAGCGGGGCCAGATACGCAGTATTTT. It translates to CASGLAGPDTQYF.

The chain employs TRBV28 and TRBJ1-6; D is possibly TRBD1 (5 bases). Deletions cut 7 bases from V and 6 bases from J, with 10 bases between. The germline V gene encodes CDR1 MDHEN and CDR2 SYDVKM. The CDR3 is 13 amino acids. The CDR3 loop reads CASTGGGNSPLHF. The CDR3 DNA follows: TGTGCCAGCACAGGCGGGGGTAATTCACCCCTCCACTTT.

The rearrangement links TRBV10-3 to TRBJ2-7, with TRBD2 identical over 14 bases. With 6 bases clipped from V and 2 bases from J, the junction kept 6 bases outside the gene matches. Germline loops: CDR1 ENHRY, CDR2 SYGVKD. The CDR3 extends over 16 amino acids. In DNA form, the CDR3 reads TGTGCCATCAGAGGGACTAGCGGGGGTTTTACCTACGAGCAGTACTTC. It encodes CAIRGTSGGFTYEQYF.

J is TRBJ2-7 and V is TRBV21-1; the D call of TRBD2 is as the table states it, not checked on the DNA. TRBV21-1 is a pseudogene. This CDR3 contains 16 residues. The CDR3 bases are TGTGCCAGCAGCAGTATCCCGGGACTCAGATCCTACGAGCAGTACTTC. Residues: CASSSIPGLRSYEQYF.

CDR3 in DNA: TGCGCCAGCAGCTTGGCTTGGGCAGAAGAAGGTGAAAAACTGTTTTTT. It encodes CASSLAWAEEGEKLFF. The chain employs TRBV5-1 and TRBJ1-4; the D is unclear. V was shortened by 0 bases and J by 7 bases, with 16 bases between the two germline ends. The germline V gene has CDR1 SGHRS and CDR2 YFSETQ. This CDR3 comprises 16 residues.

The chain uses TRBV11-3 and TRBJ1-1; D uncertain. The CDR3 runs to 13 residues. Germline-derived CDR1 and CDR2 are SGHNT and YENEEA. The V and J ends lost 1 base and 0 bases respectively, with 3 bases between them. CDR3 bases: TGTGCCAGCAGCTTAGCCATGAACACTGAAGCTTTCTTT. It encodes CASSLAMNTEAFF.

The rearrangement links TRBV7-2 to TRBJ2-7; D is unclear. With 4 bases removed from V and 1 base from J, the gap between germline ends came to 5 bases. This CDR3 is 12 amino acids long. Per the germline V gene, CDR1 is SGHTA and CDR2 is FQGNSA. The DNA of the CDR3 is TGTGCCAGCAGCTCCAGGTCCTACGAGCAGTACTTC. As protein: CASSSRSYEQYF.

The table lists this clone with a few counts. CDR3 bases: TGCGCCAGCAGCTTGGTGGGCAGGCGTCTTCGGGAGCAGTACTTC. Its translation: CASSLVGRRLREQYF. V is TRBV5-1 and J is TRBJ2-7; the D is unclear. There are 15 residues in the CDR3. Between the trimmed V and J ends, which lost 0 bases and 7 bases, there was a span of 17 bases. CDR1 is SGHRS and CDR2 is YFSETQ in the germline V gene.

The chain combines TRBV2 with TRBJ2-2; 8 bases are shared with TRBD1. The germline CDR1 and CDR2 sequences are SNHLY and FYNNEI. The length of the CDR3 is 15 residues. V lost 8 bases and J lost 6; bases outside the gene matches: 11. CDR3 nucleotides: TGTGCCAGCGGCCGACCAGGGGGCAGGGCCGGGGAGCTGTTTTTT. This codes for CASGRPGGRAGELFF.

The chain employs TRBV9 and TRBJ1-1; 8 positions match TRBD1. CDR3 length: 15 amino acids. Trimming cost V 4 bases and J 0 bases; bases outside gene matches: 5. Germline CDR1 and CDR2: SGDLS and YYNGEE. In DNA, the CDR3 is TGTGCCAGCAGCACGACAGGGGCCATGAACACTGAAGCTTTCTTT. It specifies CASSTTGAMNTEAFF.